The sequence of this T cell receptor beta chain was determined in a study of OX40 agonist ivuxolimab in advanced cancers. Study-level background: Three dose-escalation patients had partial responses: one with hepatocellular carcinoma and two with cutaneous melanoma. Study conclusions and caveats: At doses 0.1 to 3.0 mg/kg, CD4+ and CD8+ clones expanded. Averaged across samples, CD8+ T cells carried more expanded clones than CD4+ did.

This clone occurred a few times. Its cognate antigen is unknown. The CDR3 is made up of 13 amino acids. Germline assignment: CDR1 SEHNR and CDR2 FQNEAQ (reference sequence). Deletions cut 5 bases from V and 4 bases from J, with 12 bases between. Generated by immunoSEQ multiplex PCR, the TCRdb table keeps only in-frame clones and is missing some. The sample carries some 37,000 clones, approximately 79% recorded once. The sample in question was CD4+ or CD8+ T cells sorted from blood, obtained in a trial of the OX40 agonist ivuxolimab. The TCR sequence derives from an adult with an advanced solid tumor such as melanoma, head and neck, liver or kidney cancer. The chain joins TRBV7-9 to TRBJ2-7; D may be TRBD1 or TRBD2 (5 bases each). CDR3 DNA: TGTGCCAGCAGCCCCCGGGACCGGTACGAGCAGTACTTC. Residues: CASSPRDRYEQYF.